A single sample is the source of the 28 T cell receptor beta chains below, sequenced in a study of technical replicates of blood from four donors. The assay was immunoSEQ multiplex PCR, and TCRdb's table has in-frame clones only and misses some. The table lists roughly 100,000 clones, roughly 95% of them singletons. Sample: T cells isolated from PBMCs. These receptors were taken from a human donor in good health.

This chain links TRBV15 with TRBJ1-5; D perhaps matches TRBD1 (5 bases). The V and J ends lost 2 bases and 4 bases respectively, with 12 bases between them. Germline-derived CDR1 and CDR2 are LNHNV and YYDKDF (reference sequence). CDR3 length: 15 amino acids. The CDR3 region has the DNA TGTGCCACCAGCAGACCATTTCAGGGTAATCAGCCCCAGCATTTT. Translating it yields CATSRPFQGNQPQHF.

J is TRBJ1-2 and V is TRBV7-9; no reliable D call. Germline assignment: CDR1 SEHNR and CDR2 FQNEAQ (reference sequence). V lost 5 bases and J 8 bases, leaving 12 bases between the germline ends. CDR3 length equals 12 residues. The CDR3 bases are TGTGCCAGCAGCATTGGACGGGAGGGCTACACCTTC. Translating gives CASSIGREGYTF.

The V call is TRBV9, the J call TRBJ2-7; D might be TRBD2 (6 bases). V was cut by 1 base and J by 4 bases, with 12 bases left in between. This CDR3 spans 14 amino acids. Germline CDR1 and CDR2: SGDLS and YYNGEE. Here the CDR3 reads CASSVSSGTYEQYF. CDR3 coding DNA: TGTGCCAGCAGCGTAAGTAGCGGTACATACGAGCAGTACTTC.

The rearrangement links TRBV5-5 to TRBJ2-7; TRBD1 aligns across 7 bases. The germline CDR1 and CDR2 sequences are SGHKS and YYEKEE (reference sequence). The CDR3 is 16 amino acids. V dropped 6 bases and J dropped 3; count of bases not matched to a gene: 15. The CDR3: CASTPGSGRGIYEQYF. CDR3 coding DNA: TGTGCCAGCACCCCCGGATCGGGCAGGGGGATCTACGAGCAGTACTTC.

The rearrangement uses TRBV28 and TRBJ1-5; 7 nucleotides match TRBD1. The CDR3 sequence is 14 residues long. Germline-derived CDR1 and CDR2 are MDHEN and SYDVKM. The V segment lost 5 bases and the J segment 7 bases; nucleotides outside the gene matches: 8. CDR3 protein: CASSPHSGGQPQHF. The CDR3 DNA is TGTGCCAGCAGTCCCCACTCAGGGGGGCAGCCCCAGCATTTT.

This chain joins TRBV7-9 and TRBJ1-2; no firm D call. This CDR3 has 13 amino acids. Germline V gives CDR1 SEHNR, CDR2 FQNEAQ (reference sequence). Trimming cost V 4 bases and J 3 bases, with 9 bases left between them. CDR3 protein: CASSSTGYYGYTF. Written as DNA, the CDR3 is TGTGCCAGCAGCTCCACGGGGTACTATGGCTACACCTTC.

The chain couples TRBV12-5 to TRBJ1-1; no reliable D call. Between the trimmed V and J ends, which lost 2 bases and 2 bases, there was a span of 6 bases. This CDR3 spans 13 amino acids. Germline V lookup: CDR1 LGHNT, CDR2 FRNRAP. The CDR3 DNA reads as TGTGCTAGTGGTTTGCCGGGTAACACTGAAGCTTTCTTT. Its protein product is CASGLPGNTEAFF.

This clone was seen just once. The chain uses TRBV19 and TRBJ1-4, with unresolved D. V was pared by 0 bases and J by 5 bases, with 13 bases between. The germline CDR1 and CDR2 sequences are LNHDA and SQIVND (reference sequence). There are 16 residues in the CDR3. CDR3: CASSIDPLFRNEKLFF. As DNA, the CDR3 is TGTGCCAGTAGTATAGATCCACTATTTCGGAATGAAAAACTGTTTTTT.

This clone was observed once. This chain links TRBV19 with TRBJ2-7; D ambiguous. There are 14 residues in the CDR3. CDR1 is LNHDA and CDR2 is SQIVND in the germline V gene (reference sequence). Trimming removed 3 bases from V and 4 bases from J, with 13 bases in between. CDR3 sequence reads: CASSIRLNSYEQYF. The CDR3, as DNA: TGTGCCAGTAGTATTAGACTGAATTCATACGAGCAGTACTTC. Complete variable domain (other parts from reference TRBV19 and TRBJ2-7): DGGITQSPKYLFRKEGQNVTLSCEQNLNHDAMYWYRQDPGQGLRLIYYSQIVNDFQKGDIAEGYSVSREKKESFPLTVTSAQKNPTAFYLCASSIRLNSYEQYFGPGTRLTVT.

The chain links TRBV21-1 to TRBJ2-3; the listed D gene, TRBD2, was not tested against the DNA. TRBV21-1 is tagged as a pseudogene. The CDR3 runs to 14 residues. The CDR3 bases are TGTGCCAGCAGCAAAGCGGCGAGGACAGATACGCAGTATTTT. It encodes CASSKAARTDTQYF.

The rearrangement uses TRBV5-4 and TRBJ1-1, with a tentative D call TRBD1 (6 bases). Deletions cut 2 bases from V and 4 bases from J, with 9 bases between. The CDR3 is 13 amino acids. Looked up from germline, CDR1 is SGHNT and CDR2 is YYREEE (reference sequence). The CDR3, as DNA: TGTGCCAGCAGCTTTACAGGGAGCACTGAAGCTTTCTTT. Its protein is CASSFTGSTEAFF.

The CDR3 coding sequence is TGTGCCAGCAGCTTGGACAGGGGATCTGAAGCTTTCTTT. Its translation is CASSLDRGSEAFF. V and J are TRBV5-4 and TRBJ1-1; 7 nucleotides match TRBD1. Germline V CDR1 and CDR2: SGHNT, YYREEE (reference sequence). The CDR3 loop spans 13 amino acids. V dropped 0 bases and J dropped 6; count of bases not matched to a gene: 2.

CDR3 nucleotide sequence: TGTGCCAGCACCAATAAATACAGGGGTCCGCTGTTTTTT. It is translated as CASTNKYRGPLFF. The gene calls are TRBV28 and TRBJ2-2; 7 positions match TRBD1. CDR3 length: 13 amino acids. J gave up 13 bases and V 7 bases, and 12 bases lay outside the gene matches. Germline V gene data show CDR1 as MDHEN and CDR2 as SYDVKM.

This clone is a singleton in its sample. The junction differs from germline at one of its ends, possibly a read error. Additional DNA sequences in this sample encode the identical CDR3. This chain joins TRBV4-3 and TRBJ2-3; 12 bases are a match to TRBD2. This CDR3 region has 16 residues. CDR1 and CDR2 (germline): LGHNA, YSLEER. CDR3: CASSHLGTSGTDTQYF. In DNA, the CDR3 is TGCGCCAGTAGCCACTTAGGGACTAGCGGGACAGATACGCAGTATTTT.

The chain recombines TRBV18 with TRBJ1-2; tentatively, D is TRBD1 (6 bases). This CDR3 contains 15 residues. CDR1 KGHSH and CDR2 LQKENI come from the germline V gene. Trimming removed 2 bases at V and 3 bases at J, with 13 bases between. In DNA, the CDR3 is TGTGCCAGCTCACCATCCGGACAGACCGACTATGGCTACACCTTC. Translating gives CASSPSGQTDYGYTF.

This chain connects TRBV7-9 to TRBJ2-7; TRBD2 matches 10 bases. Trimming removed 4 bases from V and 1 base from J; junction bases left unmatched: 4. Germline CDR1 SEHNR, CDR2 FQNEAQ (reference sequence). The CDR3 has 15 amino acids. The CDR3: CASSWRTSGSYEQYF. CDR3 in DNA: TGTGCCAGCAGCTGGCGGACTAGCGGTTCCTACGAGCAGTACTTC. Together with reference TRBV7-9 and TRBJ2-7, the CDR3 gives the full variable domain: DTGVSQNPRHKITKRGQNVTFRCDPISEHNRLYWYRQTLGQGPEFLTYFQNEAQLEKSRLLSDRFSAERPKGSFSTLEIQRTEQGDSAMYLCASSWRTSGSYEQYFGPGTRLTVT.

The chain joins TRBV6-5 to TRBJ1-5; weak D call: TRBD1 (5 bases). V lost 0 bases to trimming and J lost 12 bases, with 12 bases between them. Germline lookup yields CDR1 MNHEY and CDR2 SVGAGI. This CDR3 has 13 amino acids. The CDR3 loop is CASSYSRVGLQHF. The CDR3 DNA sequence: TGTGCCAGCAGTTACTCCAGGGTTGGCCTCCAGCATTTT.

J is TRBJ2-1 and V is TRBV4-1, with 8 bases fitting TRBD2. The CDR3 consists of 15 residues. V dropped 3 bases and J dropped 6; count of bases not matched to a gene: 7. CDR1 is MGHRA and CDR2 is YSYEKL in the germline V gene. CDR3 nucleotides: TGCGCCAGCAGCCACGCGGGAGGAACGGGCAATGAGCAGTTCTTC. Amino acid sequence: CASSHAGGTGNEQFF.

The table lists this clone with a count of one. The chain employs TRBV10-1 and TRBJ2-7; D might be TRBD1 (5 bases). Trimming took off 8 bases at V and 5 bases at J, with 10 bases between the two ends. Germline CDR1 and CDR2: WNHNN and SYGVQD (reference sequence). This CDR3 has 11 residues. The CDR3 nucleotides read TGCGCCAGCCCGTCCAGGGACGAGCAGTACTTC. Residues: CASPSRDEQYF.

The V gene is TRBV9, the J gene TRBJ2-3; 10 bases match TRBD2. This CDR3 is 16 amino acids long. Looked up from germline, CDR1 is SGDLS and CDR2 is YYNGEE. Trimming removed 3 bases from V and 4 bases from J; junction bases left unmatched: 8. CDR3 bases: TGTGCCAGCAGCGCAAGCGGGAGGGCCAGTCCAGATACGCAGTATTTT. Its translation: CASSASGRASPDTQYF.

The rearrangement joins TRBV25-1 to TRBJ1-2; D is undetermined. The CDR3 length is 12 residues. V lost 3 bases, J lost 4 bases, and 6 bases lay in between. In germline, CDR1 is MGHDK, CDR2 SYGVNS. The CDR3 bases are TGTGCCAGCAGTGACCTTATCTATGGCTACACCTTC. Its translation is CASSDLIYGYTF.

This chain joins TRBV2 and TRBJ2-7, with 7 bases lining up with TRBD1. The junction had 13 bases not matched to a gene; V was cut back by 10 bases and J by 4 bases. The CDR3 is 14 amino acids. In germline, CDR1 is SNHLY, CDR2 FYNNEI. The DNA of the CDR3 is TGTGCCACCCTAAGCAGACAGGGATATTACGAGCAGTACTTC. Translation: CATLSRQGYYEQYF.

V usage is TRBV15 and J usage is TRBJ2-5, with 7 bases fitting TRBD2. The CDR3 has 15 residues. The trim removed 7 bases at V and 5 bases at J, leaving 13 bases unmatched. Germline V CDR1 and CDR2: LNHNV, YYDKDF (reference sequence). CDR3 DNA: TGTGCCACCATCGAGTCGCGGGGGTCGGTGGAGACCCAGTACTTC. Its protein product is CATIESRGSVETQYF.

The V gene is TRBV19, the J gene TRBJ2-1, with 10 bases lining up with TRBD2. Trimming removed 0 bases from V and 15 bases from J; junction bases left unmatched: 14. The CDR3 consists of 16 residues. Looked up from germline, CDR1 is LNHDA and CDR2 is SQIVND (reference sequence). Here the CDR3 reads CASSIELLIAGGRLFF. In DNA form, the CDR3 reads TGTGCCAGTAGTATAGAACTTCTGATAGCGGGAGGTCGGCTGTTCTTC.

The chain employs TRBV6-1 and TRBJ1-1; tentatively, D is TRBD1 (5 bases). The CDR3 length is 14 residues. The V gene lost 3 bases and the J gene lost 1 base, with 9 bases spanning the gap. The germline CDR1 and CDR2 sequences are MNHNS and SASEGT. The CDR3 loop is CASSERGQNTEAFF. The CDR3, as DNA: TGTGCCAGCAGTGAGCGTGGACAGAACACTGAAGCTTTCTTT.

This clone came up once. The chain has TRBV4-3 and TRBJ2-5; 9 positions agree with TRBD2. The CDR3 is 17 residues long. Trimming cost V 0 bases and J 2 bases; bases outside gene matches: 7. The germline V gene has CDR1 LGHNA and CDR2 YSLEER. CDR3 in DNA: TGCGCCAGCAGCCAAGATTTAGGACTAGCGCGACAAGAGACCCAGTACTTC. As protein: CASSQDLGLARQETQYF.

The chain combines TRBV4-3 with TRBJ2-2; D is ambiguous. V lost 3 bases and J lost 6, with 14 bases in between. In germline, CDR1 is LGHNA, CDR2 YSLEER. CDR3 length equals 15 residues. The CDR3 sequence: CASSQWSSLAGELFF. In DNA form, the CDR3 reads TGCGCCAGCAGCCAGTGGAGTTCGTTAGCCGGGGAGCTGTTTTTT.

V usage is TRBV5-5 and J usage is TRBJ2-5; 7 bases match TRBD2. Losses at the gene ends were 0 bases for V and 4 bases for J; bases not matched to a gene: 9. The germline gives CDR1 SGHKS, CDR2 YYEKEE (reference sequence). The CDR3 is 16 amino acids. This CDR3 is CASSLADRGRGETQYF. The CDR3 DNA reads TGTGCCAGCAGCTTGGCTGACCGGGGGAGGGGAGAGACCCAGTACTTC.